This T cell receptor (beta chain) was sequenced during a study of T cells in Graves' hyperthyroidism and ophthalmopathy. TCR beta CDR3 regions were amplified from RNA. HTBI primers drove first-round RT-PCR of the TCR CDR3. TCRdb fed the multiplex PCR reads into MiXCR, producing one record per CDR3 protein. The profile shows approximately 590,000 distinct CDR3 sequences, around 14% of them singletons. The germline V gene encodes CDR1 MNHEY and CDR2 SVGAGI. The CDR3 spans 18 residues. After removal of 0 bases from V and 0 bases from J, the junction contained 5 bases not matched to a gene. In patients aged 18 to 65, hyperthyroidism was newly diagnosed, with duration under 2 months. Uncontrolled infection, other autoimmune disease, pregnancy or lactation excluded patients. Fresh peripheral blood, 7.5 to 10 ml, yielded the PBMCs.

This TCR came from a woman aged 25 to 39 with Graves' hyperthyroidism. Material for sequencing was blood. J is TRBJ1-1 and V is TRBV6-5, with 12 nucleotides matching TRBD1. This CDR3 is CASSYSSGTGGLNTEAFF. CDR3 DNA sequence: TGTGCCAGCAGTTACTCTTCAGGGACAGGGGGCTTGAACACTGAAGCTTTCTTT.